This is a list of T cell receptor beta chains from one sample in a study of PD-1 blockade in mismatch repair-deficient tumors. This table comes from immunoSEQ multiplex PCR, and its TCRdb copy is limited to in-frame clones, with some not included. This sample yields 30,000 to 35,000 clones, of which around 80% are seen a single time; about 3.7% belongs to the top ten. The sequencing used PBMCs, collected 6 weeks after starting pembrolizumab. These receptors were collected from an adult with mismatch repair-deficient cancer. Each CDR3 is given with its conserved first and last residue. D genes are given only for firm matches. Where a row states a size, it is once, few, many or the class of an expanded clone; other rows omit it.

v_call	j_call	d_call	clone_size	cdr3_nt	cdr3_aa
TRBV6-6	TRBJ1-5	.	.	TGTGCCAGCAGTTACCAACTAGCGGATCAGCCCCAGCATTTT	CASSYQLADQPQHF
TRBV5-1	TRBJ2-1	.	.	TGCGCCAGCAGCTCGCTCGGGGGAGTCGTTGAGCAGTTCTTC	CASSSLGGVVEQFF
TRBV25-1	TRBJ1-2	.	.	TGTGCCAGCAGTGAATATTTCAGGGAAGGCTACACCTTC	CASSEYFREGYTF
TRBV27	TRBJ2-1	.	once	TGTGCCAGCAGTTCACCCACCCGGGGGAGGGGGGGTGGTGAGCAGTTCTTC	CASSSPTRGRGGGEQFF
TRBV7-3	TRBJ2-1	TRBD1	.	TGTGCCAGCAGCGGCTCCGGGACAGGGGGCCTCAATGAGCAGTTCTTC	CASSGSGTGGLNEQFF
TRBV21-1	TRBJ2-3	.	.	TGTGCCAGCAGCGTACCTAGCGGGAGTCACCCAGGGGCAAACACAGATACGCAGTATTTT	CASSVPSGSHPGANTDTQYF
TRBV6-4	TRBJ2-3	.	.	TGTGCCAGCAGTGTTGGGGGGGCCACAGATACGCAGTATTTT	CASSVGGATDTQYF
TRBV28	TRBJ1-1	.	.	TGTGCCAGCAGTCCGGGGGGTATAAGCACTGAAGCTTTCTTT	CASSPGGISTEAFF
TRBV29-1	TRBJ1-1	TRBD1	.	TGCAGCGGAGGACAGGGAAACACTGAAGCTTTCTTT	CSGGQGNTEAFF
TRBV11-2	TRBJ1-5	TRBD1	.	TGTGCCAGCAGCATAGACAGGGATCAGCCCCAGCATTTT	CASSIDRDQPQHF
TRBV27	TRBJ1-3	.	.	TGTGCCAGCAGTTTATCCCGGAGCTCTGGAAACACCATATATTTT	CASSLSRSSGNTIYF
TRBV18	TRBJ2-1	.	once	TGTGCCAGCTCCCTATGGACAGCATCTACCTACAATGAGCAGTTCTTC	CASSLWTASTYNEQFF
TRBV6-5	TRBJ2-3	.	.	TGTGCCAGCAAAGCGGCGCAGCGGCCCACAGATACGCAGTATTTT	CASKAAQRPTDTQYF
TRBV18	TRBJ2-2	.	.	TGTGCCAGCTCACCGCGGAGATCGAACACCGGGGAGCTGTTTTTT	CASSPRRSNTGELFF
TRBV6-1	TRBJ1-5	.	.	TGTGCCAGCAGTCACGAGAGGGGCAATCAGCCCCAGCATTTT	CASSHERGNQPQHF
TRBV5-1	TRBJ2-1	TRBD1	.	TGCGCCAGCAGCGTAGCCGGGACAGTACCCAATGAGCAGTTCTTC	CASSVAGTVPNEQFF
TRBV15	TRBJ1-6	.	.	TGTGCCACCAGCAGAGGCCGACAAAAGAGAAATTCACCCCTCCACTTT	CATSRGRQKRNSPLHF
TRBV6-1	TRBJ1-2	.	.	TGTGCCAGCAGTGAATCACAGGGCAATGGCTACACCTTC	CASSESQGNGYTF
TRBV15	TRBJ1-1	.	once	TGTGCCACCAGCATACGGTTGAACACTGAAGCTTTCTTT	CATSIRLNTEAFF
TRBV5-1	TRBJ2-7	.	.	TGCGCCAGCAAGACGGGTTCCTCCTACGAGCAGTACTTC	CASKTGSSYEQYF
TRBV4-1	TRBJ1-1	.	.	TGCGCCAGCAGCCAGGAAAAACAGGGTATGACTGAAGCTTTCTTT	CASSQEKQGMTEAFF
TRBV4-2	TRBJ1-4	TRBD1	.	TGTGCCAGCAGTCCCGGGACAGCTAATGAAAAACTGTTTTTT	CASSPGTANEKLFF
TRBV7-9	TRBJ2-2	.	.	TGTGCCAGCAGCCTATATGCCTCAACCGGGGAGCTGTTTTTT	CASSLYASTGELFF
TRBV28	TRBJ1-5	TRBD1	.	TGTGCCAGCACATCAGGGACAGGGTGGGATAGCAATCAGCCCCAGCATTTT	CASTSGTGWDSNQPQHF
TRBV28	TRBJ1-3	.	.	TGTGCCAGCAGTTTGCGATCACAGGGAAACACCATATATTTT	CASSLRSQGNTIYF
TRBV4-2	TRBJ1-3	.	.	TGTGCCAGCAGCCAGGCATTCGGGAGCTCTGGAAACACCATATATTTT	CASSQAFGSSGNTIYF
TRBV9	TRBJ2-1	TRBD2	.	TGTGCCAGCAGCCCCCTTAGCGGGAGCTTCAATGAGCAGTTCTTC	CASSPLSGSFNEQFF